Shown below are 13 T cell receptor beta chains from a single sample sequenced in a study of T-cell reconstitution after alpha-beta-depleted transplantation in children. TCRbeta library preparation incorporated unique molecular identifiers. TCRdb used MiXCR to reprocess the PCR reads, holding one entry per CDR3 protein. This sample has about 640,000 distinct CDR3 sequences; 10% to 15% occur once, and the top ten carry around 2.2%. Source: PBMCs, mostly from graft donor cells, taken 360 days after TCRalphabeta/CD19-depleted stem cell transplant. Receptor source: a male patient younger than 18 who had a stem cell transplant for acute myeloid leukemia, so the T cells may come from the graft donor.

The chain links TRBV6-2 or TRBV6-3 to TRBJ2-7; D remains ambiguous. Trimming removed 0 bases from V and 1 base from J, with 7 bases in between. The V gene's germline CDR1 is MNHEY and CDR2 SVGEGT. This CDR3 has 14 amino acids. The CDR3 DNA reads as TGTGCCAGCAGTTACTCGCACGTTTCCTACGAGCAGTACTTC. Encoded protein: CASSYSHVSYEQYF.

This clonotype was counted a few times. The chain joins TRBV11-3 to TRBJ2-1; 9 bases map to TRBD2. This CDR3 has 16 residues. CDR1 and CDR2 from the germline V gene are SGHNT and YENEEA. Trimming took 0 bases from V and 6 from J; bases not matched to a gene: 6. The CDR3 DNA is TGTGCCAGCAGCTTAGATCTGGCTAGCGGGGTCAATGAGCAGTTCTTC. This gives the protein CASSLDLASGVNEQFF.

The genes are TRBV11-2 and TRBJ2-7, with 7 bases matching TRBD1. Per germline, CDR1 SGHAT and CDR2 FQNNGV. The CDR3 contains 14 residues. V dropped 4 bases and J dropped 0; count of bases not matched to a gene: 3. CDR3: CASSSGQDSYEQYF. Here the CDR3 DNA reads TGTGCCAGCAGCTCTGGACAGGACTCCTACGAGCAGTACTTC.

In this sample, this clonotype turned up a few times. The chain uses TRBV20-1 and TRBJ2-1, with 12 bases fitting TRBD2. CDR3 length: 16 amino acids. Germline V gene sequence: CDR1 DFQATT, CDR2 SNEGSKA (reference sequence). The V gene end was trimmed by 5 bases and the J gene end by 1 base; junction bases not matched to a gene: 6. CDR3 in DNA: TGCAGTGCTCCGACTAGCGGGAGTAAGTCCTACAATGAGCAGTTCTTC. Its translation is CSAPTSGSKSYNEQFF.

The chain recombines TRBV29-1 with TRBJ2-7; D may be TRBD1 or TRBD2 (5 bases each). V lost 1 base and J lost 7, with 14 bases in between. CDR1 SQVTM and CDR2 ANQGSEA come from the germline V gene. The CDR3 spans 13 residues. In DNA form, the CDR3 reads TGCAGCGTTGAAGCCCCCCCGGGGCGGGAGCAGTACTTC. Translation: CSVEAPPGREQYF.

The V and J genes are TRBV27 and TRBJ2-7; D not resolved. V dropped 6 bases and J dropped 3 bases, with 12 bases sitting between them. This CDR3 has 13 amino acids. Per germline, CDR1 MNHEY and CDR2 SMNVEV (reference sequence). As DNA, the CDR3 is TGTGCCAGCAGCGTGAGTACGCTCTACGAGCAGTACTTC. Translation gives CASSVSTLYEQYF.

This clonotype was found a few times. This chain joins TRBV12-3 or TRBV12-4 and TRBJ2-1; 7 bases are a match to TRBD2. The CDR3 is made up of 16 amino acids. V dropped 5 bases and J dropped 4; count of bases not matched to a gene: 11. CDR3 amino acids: CASSPQAGKMYNEQFF. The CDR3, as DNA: TGTGCCAGCAGTCCCCAAGCGGGGAAGATGTACAATGAGCAGTTCTTC.

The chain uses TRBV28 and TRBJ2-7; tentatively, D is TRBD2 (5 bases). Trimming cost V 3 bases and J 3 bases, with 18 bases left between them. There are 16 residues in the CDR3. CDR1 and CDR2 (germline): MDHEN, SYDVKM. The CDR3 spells CASSFNIGERDYEQYF. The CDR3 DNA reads TGTGCCAGCAGTTTTAATATCGGGGAAAGGGACTACGAGCAGTACTTC.

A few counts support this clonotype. CDR3 nucleotide sequence: TGTGCCAGTAGCATGATGACTAATTCCTACGAGCAGTACTTC. Amino acids: CASSMMTNSYEQYF. The chain links TRBV19 to TRBJ2-7; the D gene is possibly TRBD2 (5 bases). Germline lookup yields CDR1 LNHDA and CDR2 SQIVND (reference sequence). The CDR3 covers 14 residues. Deletions cut 6 bases from V and 1 base from J, with 13 bases between.

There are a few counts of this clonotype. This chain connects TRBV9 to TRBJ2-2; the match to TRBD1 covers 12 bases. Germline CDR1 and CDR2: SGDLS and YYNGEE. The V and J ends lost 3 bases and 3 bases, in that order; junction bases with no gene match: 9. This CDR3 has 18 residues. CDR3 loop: CASSARDRGPWDTGELFF. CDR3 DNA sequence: TGTGCCAGCAGCGCGAGGGACAGGGGGCCGTGGGACACCGGGGAGCTGTTTTTT.

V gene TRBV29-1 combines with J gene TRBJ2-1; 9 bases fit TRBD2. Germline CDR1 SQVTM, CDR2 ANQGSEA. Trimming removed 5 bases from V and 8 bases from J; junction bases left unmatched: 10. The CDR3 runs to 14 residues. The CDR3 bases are TGCAGCGTTCAAAGGCTAGCGGGAAACGATGAGCAGTTCTTC. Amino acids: CSVQRLAGNDEQFF.

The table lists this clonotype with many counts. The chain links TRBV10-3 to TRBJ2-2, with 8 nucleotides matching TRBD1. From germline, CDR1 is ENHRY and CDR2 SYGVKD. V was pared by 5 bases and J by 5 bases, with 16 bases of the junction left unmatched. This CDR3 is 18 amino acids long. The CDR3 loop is CAISPQGARPRQTGELFF. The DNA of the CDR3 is TGTGCCATCAGTCCTCAGGGGGCGCGGCCCCGTCAAACCGGGGAGCTGTTTTTT.

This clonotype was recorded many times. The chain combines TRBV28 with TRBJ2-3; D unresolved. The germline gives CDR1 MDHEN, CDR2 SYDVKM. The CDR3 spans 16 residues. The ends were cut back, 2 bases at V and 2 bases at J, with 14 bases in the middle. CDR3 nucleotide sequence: TGTGCCAGCAGTTTAGGGTCCGGTGCTTTCACAGATACGCAGTATTTT. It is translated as CASSLGSGAFTDTQYF. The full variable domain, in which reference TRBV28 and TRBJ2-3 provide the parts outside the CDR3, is DVKVTQSSRYLVKRTGEKVFLECVQDMDHENMFWYRQDPGLGLRLIYFSYDVKMKEKGDIPEGYSVSREKKERFSLILESASTNQTSMYLCASSLGSGAFTDTQYFGPGTRLTVL.